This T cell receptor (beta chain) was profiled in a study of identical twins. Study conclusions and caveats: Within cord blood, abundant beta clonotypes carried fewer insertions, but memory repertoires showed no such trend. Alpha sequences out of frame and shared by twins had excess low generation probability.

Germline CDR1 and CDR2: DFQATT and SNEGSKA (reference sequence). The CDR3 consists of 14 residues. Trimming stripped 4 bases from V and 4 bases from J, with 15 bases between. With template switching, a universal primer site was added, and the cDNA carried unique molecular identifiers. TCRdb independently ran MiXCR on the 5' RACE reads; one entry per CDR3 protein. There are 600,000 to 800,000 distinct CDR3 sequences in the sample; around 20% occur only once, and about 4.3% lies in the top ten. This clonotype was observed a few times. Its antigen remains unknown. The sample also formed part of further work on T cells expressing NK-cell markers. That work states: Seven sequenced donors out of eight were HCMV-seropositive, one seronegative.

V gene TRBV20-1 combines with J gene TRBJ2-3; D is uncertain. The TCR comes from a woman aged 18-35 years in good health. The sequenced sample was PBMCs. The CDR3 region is CSAKRSQIADTQYF. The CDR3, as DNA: TGCAGTGCTAAAAGGTCCCAGATTGCAGATACGCAGTATTTT.